The clone carrying this T cell receptor beta chain was picked up many times. These data come from a study of cytomegalovirus exposure and HLA in healthy donors. Use of 60 Vbeta and 13 Jbeta primers characterized the PCR. The protocol was immunoSEQ multiplex PCR, while the TCRdb copy is restricted to in-frame clones and leaves out a portion. The table records over 150,000 clones, about 85% of them present only once. V shed 8 bases and J shed 5 bases, with 17 bases lying between them. The CDR3 loop spans 14 amino acids. CDR1 and CDR2 (germline): SNHLY, FYNNEI. The sequencing sample was made of PBMCs. The V and J genes are TRBV2 and TRBJ2-3; tentatively, D is TRBD1 (7 bases). The TCR originated in a man between 25 and 39 years old in good health and CMV-seropositive. As DNA, the CDR3 is TGTGCCAGCTCCCGGGAGCAGGGGGGAGATACGCAGTATTTT. It encodes CASSREQGGDTQYF. The entire variable domain, with the rest obtained from reference TRBV2 and TRBJ2-3, is as follows: EPEVTQTPSHQVTQMGQEVILRCVPISNHLYFYWYRQILGQKVEFLVSFYNNEISEKSEIFDDQFSVERPDGSNFTLKIRSTKLEDSAMYFCASSREQGGDTQYFGPGTRLTVL.